The T cell receptor (beta chain) under discussion was sequenced for a study of T-cell reconstitution after alpha-beta-depleted transplantation in children. Study findings and constraints: Diversity and T-cell counts at one year after transplant derived mostly from new T cells. Recipient T cells and thymic progenitors that survived were the source of the high TCRbeta diversity seen at day 60 in some patients. Approximately two months post-transplant, alpha-beta T cells reportedly originated from several hundred expanded graft clones.

On this clonotype itself: As yet, its antigen is unknown.

From germline, CDR1 is SQVTM and CDR2 ANQGSEA. With 4 bases clipped from V and 2 bases from J, the junction kept 5 bases outside the gene matches. This CDR3 comprises 14 residues. The library targeted TCRbeta and was prepared with unique molecular identifiers. TCRdb redid the calling of the PCR reads with MiXCR, one entry per CDR3 protein. Seen here are about 470,000 distinct CDR3 sequences, 43% observed once, and the top ten hold under 30%. The gene calls are TRBV29-1 and TRBJ2-7; the match to TRBD2 covers 10 bases. The clonotype comes from a girl aged 2 to 10 with aplastic anemia, due to receive a stem cell transplant. Sequences were derived from PBMCs, sampled before TCRalphabeta/CD19-depleted stem cell transplant. The CDR3 bases are TGCAGCGTTGTAATCAGCGGGAGGGCCTACGAGCAGTACTTC. Its protein product is CSVVISGRAYEQYF.